This T cell receptor beta chain was recovered during a study of identical twins (dated by TCRdb to 2015 to 2016). At the level of the whole study: The study deep-sequenced TCR alpha and beta repertoires from monozygotic twins, unrelated adults of various ages and cord blood to test whether fetal clonotypes persist. Replicate twin experiments were performed at different times using different library preparation protocols to rule out contamination. What the research found in general, with its limitations: Abundant cord blood beta clonotypes carried fewer insertions; young adult naive repertoires showed a weaker similar trend, while memory repertoires showed none. In monozygotic twins, recombination models systematically underestimated out-of-frame TCR alpha sharing, but the models matched the sharing seen between unrelated individuals. Compared with coincidental sharing between unrelated individuals, out-of-frame TCR alpha sequences shared between twins showed an excess of sequences with low generation probability. Zero-insertion analyses could be partly confounded by invariant T cells such as MAIT and iNKT, although diverse VJ usage argued against such confounding for most clonotypes. A weaker excess of twin sharing was found in beta out-of-frame sequences because the signal-to-noise ratio was lowered by fewer shared sequences. Because the same donors could not be followed over many years, conclusions were based on cross-sectional statistical analysis.

Libraries were prepared through 5' RACE. Sequenced on an Illumina HiSeq 2000. A universal primer binding site was added through template switching, and the final cDNA carried a unique molecular identifier so that TCR cDNA molecules could be counted accurately. Specific primers in the conserved constant-segment region were used to synthesize first-strand cDNA for TCR alpha and beta chains. To control for contamination, every cDNA library carried two barcodes: a SMART-Mk sample barcode plus Illumina barcodes. TruSeq adapter sequences, together with Illumina sample barcodes, were added in two successive PCR steps. TCR alpha and beta cDNA libraries were sequenced on the Illumina HiSeq platform with custom primers. Under the source paper's analysis protocol: MiGEC processed the raw reads to extract unique molecular identifiers, while MiXCR was used to determine the CDR3 positions. For each individual, recombination models were inferred using an EM algorithm with the repgenHMM and IGoR tools. Shared clonotype analysis was performed with the tcR package in R, normalizing sharing by the product of cloneset sizes. Out-of-frame nonproductive sequences were analyzed to study raw recombination free of thymic and clonal selection effects. TCRdb ran its own pipeline on the public reads, namely fastp trimming at Q25 and MiXCR clone calling, and kept in-frame beta chains. CDR3 protein duplicates are merged, each entry listing the most common genes and DNA. TCRdb's processing, not the authors' own work, is the source of the V and J calls. The sample table records around 1.7 million distinct CDR3 sequences; around a third of these occur just once. About 0.3% of the sample lies in the top ten.

All donors were healthy Caucasians. A note on this clonotype: The antigen this receptor binds is unknown. No base qualities exist here, and no much larger clone lies one base off it.

The receptor comes from a newborn girl in good health. Sequencing was carried out using cord blood.

CDR3 loop: CASSQPTSGKHNEQFF. The nucleotide sequence reads as follows: TGCGCCAGCAGCCAACCTACTAGCGGGAAACACAATGAGCAGTTCTTC. The chain is assembled from TRBV4-1 and TRBJ2-1, and 10 junction bases match TRBD2. From a lookup of the germline V gene, CDR1 and CDR2 are MGHRA and YSYEKL. Unmatched junction bases come to 6, with V trimmed by 2 bases and J by 5 bases. Inclusive of the bounding cysteine and phenylalanine, the CDR3 is 16 residues long. The CDR3 DNA has 48 bases and is translated from base 1.